The 6 T cell receptor beta chains below all came from one sample that was sequenced in a study of blood T cell repertoires in COVID-19. This table comes from immunoSEQ multiplex PCR, and its TCRdb copy is limited to in-frame clones, with some not included. The data hold 40,000 to 60,000 clones, with around nine tenths observed a single time. Sequenced material: peripheral blood. The source is a human donor in a cohort sampled during active COVID-19.

The rearrangement joins TRBV2 to TRBJ1-2, with 7 bases lining up with TRBD1. V shed 7 bases, J shed 8 bases, and the junction held 13 bases outside the gene matches. Germline loops: CDR1 SNHLY, CDR2 FYNNEI. This CDR3 contains 14 residues. The CDR3 sequence is CASKPSGTEFGYTF. CDR3 coding DNA: TGTGCCAGCAAGCCTTCTGGGACAGAGTTCGGCTACACCTTC.

This clone came up a few times. The chain is built from TRBV5-1 and TRBJ2-5; the D is unclear. Germline lookup yields CDR1 SGHRS and CDR2 YFSETQ. The CDR3 has 13 amino acids. V lost 4 bases to trimming and J lost 4 bases, with 11 bases between them. This CDR3 reads CASSPLRGETQYF. The CDR3 DNA sequence: TGCGCCAGCAGCCCCCTCCGAGGAGAGACCCAGTACTTC.

This chain uses TRBV12-3 or TRBV12-4 with TRBJ2-1; unclear D gene. The V end lost 3 bases, the J end lost 2 bases, and 5 bases lay between the germline ends. The CDR3 consists of 13 residues. The CDR3 coding sequence is TGTGCCAGCAGTTTCCTAGCCTACAATGAGCAGTTCTTC. Translating it yields CASSFLAYNEQFF.

The chain carries TRBV7-8 and TRBJ2-7; 8 bases agree with TRBD1. Trimming took 0 bases from V and 3 from J; bases not matched to a gene: 4. The CDR3 is 15 residues long. Germline V lookup: CDR1 SGHVS, CDR2 FQNEAQ. CDR3 sequence: CASSLAAGQGYEQYV. CDR3 nucleotide sequence: TGTGCCAGCAGCTTAGCTGCCGGACAGGGCTACGAGCAGTACGTC.

V and J are TRBV27 and TRBJ2-7; 12 bases are shared with TRBD1. Germline CDR1 and CDR2: MNHEY and SMNVEV (reference sequence). The V gene end was trimmed by 5 bases and the J gene end by 5 bases; junction bases not matched to a gene: 7. The CDR3 runs 15 residues. The CDR3 region is CASSGTGGAPHEQYV. The DNA for the CDR3 is TGTGCCAGCAGTGGGACAGGGGGCGCTCCCCACGAGCAGTACGTC.

The chain couples TRBV23-1 to TRBJ2-7; 7 nucleotides align to TRBD2. TRBV23-1 is designated an ORF whose function remains uncertain. The junction had 8 bases not matched to a gene; V was cut back by 5 bases and J by 4 bases. This CDR3 contains 14 residues. In DNA, the CDR3 is TGCGCCAGCAGTGACGGGGAGGGGCCTTACGAGCAGTACTTC. Its protein is CASSDGEGPYEQYF.